Described below is a single T cell receptor beta chain sequence and its context. As yet, its antigen is unknown. Normal lung was sampled as far from the tumour as possible, at least 3 cm. Here immunoSEQ multiplex PCR was the method, and the copy in TCRdb shows in-frame clones only, minus some. The sample carries 5,000 to 7,000 clones, around nine tenths recorded once. This specimen comes from a study of immune cell composition in non-small cell lung cancer. As for the study in general: Tumours were mainly lung adenocarcinoma or squamous cell carcinoma.

Trimming took off 10 bases at V and 2 bases at J, with 24 bases between the two ends. The CDR3 spans 16 residues. Germline CDR1 and CDR2: MRHNA and SNTAGT. Findings and limits, study-wide: Tumour-reactive clones were not shown to match dominant in vivo tumour clones. Squamous carcinomas (approximately 75%) more often had tumour-associated clones >0.5% than adenocarcinomas (around 33%).

The receptor comes from a human donor with non-small cell lung cancer. The sequenced material came from non-adjacent lung tissue. The chain carries TRBV6-4 and TRBJ2-7, with D perhaps TRBD1 (5 bases). DNA of the CDR3: TGTGCCATCGATCGTGACAGACCCCCATTGGCCTACGAGCAGTACTTC. Translation: CAIDRDRPPLAYEQYF.